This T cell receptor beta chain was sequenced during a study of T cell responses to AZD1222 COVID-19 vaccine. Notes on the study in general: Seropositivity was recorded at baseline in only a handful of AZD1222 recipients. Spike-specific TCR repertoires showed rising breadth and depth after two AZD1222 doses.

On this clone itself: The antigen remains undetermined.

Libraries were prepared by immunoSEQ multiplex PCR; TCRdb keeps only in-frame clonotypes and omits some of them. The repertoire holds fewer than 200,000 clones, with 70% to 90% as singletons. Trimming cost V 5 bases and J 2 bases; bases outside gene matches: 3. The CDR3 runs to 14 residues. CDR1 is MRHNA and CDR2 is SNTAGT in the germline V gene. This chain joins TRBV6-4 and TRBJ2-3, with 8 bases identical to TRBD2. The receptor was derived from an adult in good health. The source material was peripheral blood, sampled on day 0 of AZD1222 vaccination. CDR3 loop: CASSISGITDTQYF. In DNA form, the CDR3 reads TGTGCCAGCAGTATTAGCGGGATCACAGATACGCAGTATTTT.